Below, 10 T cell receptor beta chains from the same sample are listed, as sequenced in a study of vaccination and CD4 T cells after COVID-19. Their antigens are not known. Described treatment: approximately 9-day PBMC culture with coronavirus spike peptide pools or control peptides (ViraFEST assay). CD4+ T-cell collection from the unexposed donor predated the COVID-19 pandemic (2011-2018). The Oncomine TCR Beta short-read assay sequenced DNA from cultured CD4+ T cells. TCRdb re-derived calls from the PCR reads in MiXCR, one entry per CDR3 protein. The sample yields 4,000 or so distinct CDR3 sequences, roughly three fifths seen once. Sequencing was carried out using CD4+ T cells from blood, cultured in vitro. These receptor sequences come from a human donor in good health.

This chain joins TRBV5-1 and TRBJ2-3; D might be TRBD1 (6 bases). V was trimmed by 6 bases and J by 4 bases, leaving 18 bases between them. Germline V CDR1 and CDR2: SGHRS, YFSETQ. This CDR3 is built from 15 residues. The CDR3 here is CASTSGTRGADTQYF. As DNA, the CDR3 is TGCGCCAGCACCTCCGGGACACGCGGCGCAGATACGCAGTATTTT.

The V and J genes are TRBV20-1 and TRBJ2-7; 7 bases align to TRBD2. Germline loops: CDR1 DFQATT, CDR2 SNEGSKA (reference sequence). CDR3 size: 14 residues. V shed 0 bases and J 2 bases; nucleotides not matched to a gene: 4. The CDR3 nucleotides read TGCAGTGCTAGAGATGGGGGAGGGCCCTACGAGCAGTACTTC. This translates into CSARDGGGPYEQYF.

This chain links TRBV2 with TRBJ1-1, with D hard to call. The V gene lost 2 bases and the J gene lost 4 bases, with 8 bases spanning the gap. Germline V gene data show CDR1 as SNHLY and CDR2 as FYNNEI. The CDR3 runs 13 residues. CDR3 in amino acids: CASSETRGTEAFF. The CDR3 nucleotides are TGTGCCAGCAGTGAAACTCGCGGCACTGAAGCTTTCTTT.

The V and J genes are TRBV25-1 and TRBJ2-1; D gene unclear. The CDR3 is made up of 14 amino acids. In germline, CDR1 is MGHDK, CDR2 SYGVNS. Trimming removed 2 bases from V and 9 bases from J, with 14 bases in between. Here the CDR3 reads CASSETGVTGEQFF. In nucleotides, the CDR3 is TGTGCCAGCAGTGAAACGGGCGTCACCGGTGAGCAGTTCTTC.

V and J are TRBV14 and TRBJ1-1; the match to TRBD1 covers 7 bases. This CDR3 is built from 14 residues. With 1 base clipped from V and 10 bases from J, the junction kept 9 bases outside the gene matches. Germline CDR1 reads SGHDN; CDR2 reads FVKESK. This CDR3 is CASSQVVGGRGAFF. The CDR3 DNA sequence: TGTGCCAGCAGCCAAGTCGTAGGGGGCCGCGGAGCTTTCTTT.

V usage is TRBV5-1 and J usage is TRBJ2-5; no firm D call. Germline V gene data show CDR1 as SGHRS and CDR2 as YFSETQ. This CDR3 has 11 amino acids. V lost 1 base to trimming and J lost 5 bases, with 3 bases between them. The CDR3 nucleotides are TGCGCCAGCAGCTTGAGTGAGACCCAGTACTTC. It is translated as CASSLSETQYF. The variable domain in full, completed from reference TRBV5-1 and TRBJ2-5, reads KAGVTQTPRYLIKTRGQQVTLSCSPISGHRSVSWYQQTPGQGLQFLFEYFSETQRNKGNFPGRFSGRQFSNSRSEMNVSTLELGDSALYLCASSLSETQYFGPGTRLLVL.

The CDR3 DNA reads TGCAGCGTTGCTGCGGACCCGGGCACTGAAGCTTTCTTT. It translates to CSVAADPGTEAFF. The chain uses TRBV29-1 and TRBJ1-1; D ambiguous. The germline gives CDR1 SQVTM, CDR2 ANQGSEA. This CDR3 has 13 amino acids. Trimming cost V 4 bases and J 4 bases, with 13 bases left between them.

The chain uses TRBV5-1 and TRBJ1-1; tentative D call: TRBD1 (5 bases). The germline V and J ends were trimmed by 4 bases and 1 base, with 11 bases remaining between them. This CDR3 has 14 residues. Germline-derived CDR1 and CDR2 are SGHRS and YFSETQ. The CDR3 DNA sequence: TGCGCCAGCAGCCCCTCAGGGTGGAACACTGAAGCTTTCTTT. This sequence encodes CASSPSGWNTEAFF.

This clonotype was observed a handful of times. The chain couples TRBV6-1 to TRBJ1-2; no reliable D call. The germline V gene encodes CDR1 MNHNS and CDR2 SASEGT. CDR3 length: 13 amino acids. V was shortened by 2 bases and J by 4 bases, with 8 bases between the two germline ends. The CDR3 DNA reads TGTGCCAGCAGTGAAAGGGCAGGCTATGGCTACACCTTC. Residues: CASSERAGYGYTF.

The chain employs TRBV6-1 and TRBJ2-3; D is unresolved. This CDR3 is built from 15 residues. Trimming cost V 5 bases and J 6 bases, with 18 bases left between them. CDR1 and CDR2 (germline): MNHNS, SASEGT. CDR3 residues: CASSPMIPSSDTQYF. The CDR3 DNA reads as TGTGCCAGCAGTCCTATGATCCCGTCATCCGATACGCAGTATTTT.